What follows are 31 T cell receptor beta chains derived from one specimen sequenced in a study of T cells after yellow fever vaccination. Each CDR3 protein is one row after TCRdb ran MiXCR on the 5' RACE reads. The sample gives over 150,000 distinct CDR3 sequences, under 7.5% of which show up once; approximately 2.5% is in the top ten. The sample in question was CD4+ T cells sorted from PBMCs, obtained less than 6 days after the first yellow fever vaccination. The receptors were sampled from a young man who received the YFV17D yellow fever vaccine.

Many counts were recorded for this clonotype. In DNA, the CDR3 is TGTGCCAGCAGTTGGGCTCAAGAGACCCAGTACTTC. As protein: CASSWAQETQYF. This chain connects TRBV12-3 or TRBV12-4 to TRBJ2-5, with D unresolved. Trimming took off 4 bases at V and 2 bases at J, with 5 bases between the two ends. The CDR3 has 12 amino acids.

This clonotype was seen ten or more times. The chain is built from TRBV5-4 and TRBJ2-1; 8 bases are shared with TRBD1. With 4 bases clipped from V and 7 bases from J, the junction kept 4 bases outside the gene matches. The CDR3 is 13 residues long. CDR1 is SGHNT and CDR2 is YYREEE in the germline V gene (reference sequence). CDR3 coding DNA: TGTGCCAGCAGCCCGGACAGGGAAAATGAGCAGTTCTTC. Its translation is CASSPDRENEQFF. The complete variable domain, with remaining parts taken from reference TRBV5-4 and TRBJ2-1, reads ETGVTQSPTHLIKTRGQQVTLRCSSQSGHNTVSWYQQALGQGPQFIFQYYREEENGRGNFPPRFSGLQFPNYSSELNVNALELDDSALYLCASSPDRENEQFFGPGTRLTVL.

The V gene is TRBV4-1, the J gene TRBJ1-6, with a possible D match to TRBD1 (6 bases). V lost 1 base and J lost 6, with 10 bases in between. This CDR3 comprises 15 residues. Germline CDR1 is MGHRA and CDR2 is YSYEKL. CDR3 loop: CASSQVPRGNSPLHF. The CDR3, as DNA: TGCGCCAGCAGCCAAGTGCCCAGGGGTAATTCACCCCTCCACTTT.

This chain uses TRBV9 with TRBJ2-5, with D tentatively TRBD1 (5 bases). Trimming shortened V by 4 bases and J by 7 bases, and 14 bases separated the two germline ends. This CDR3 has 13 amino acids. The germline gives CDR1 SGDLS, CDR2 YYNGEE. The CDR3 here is CASSPDILGTQYF. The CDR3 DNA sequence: TGTGCCAGCAGCCCGGACATCCTAGGGACCCAGTACTTC.

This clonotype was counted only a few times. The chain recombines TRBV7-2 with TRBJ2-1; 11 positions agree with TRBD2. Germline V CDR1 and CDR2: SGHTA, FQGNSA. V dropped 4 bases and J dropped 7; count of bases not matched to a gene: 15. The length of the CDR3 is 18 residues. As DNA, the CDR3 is TGTGCCAGCAGCTACCGTAGCGGGGGGGCTTCCTTCTGGAATGAGCAGTTCTTC. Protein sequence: CASSYRSGGASFWNEQFF.

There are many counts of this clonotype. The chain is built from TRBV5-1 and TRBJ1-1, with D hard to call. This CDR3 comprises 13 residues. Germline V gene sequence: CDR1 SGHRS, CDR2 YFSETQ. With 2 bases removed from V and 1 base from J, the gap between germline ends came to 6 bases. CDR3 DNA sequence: TGCGCCAGCAGCTTCCAGGAGAACACTGAAGCTTTCTTT. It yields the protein CASSFQENTEAFF.

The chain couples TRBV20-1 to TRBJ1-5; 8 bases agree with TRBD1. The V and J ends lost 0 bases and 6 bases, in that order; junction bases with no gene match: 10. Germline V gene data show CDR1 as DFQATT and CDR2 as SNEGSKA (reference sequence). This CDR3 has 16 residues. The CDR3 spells CSARDPGGGRSQPQHF. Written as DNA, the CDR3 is TGCAGTGCTAGAGACCCAGGGGGCGGTCGCAGTCAGCCCCAGCATTTT.

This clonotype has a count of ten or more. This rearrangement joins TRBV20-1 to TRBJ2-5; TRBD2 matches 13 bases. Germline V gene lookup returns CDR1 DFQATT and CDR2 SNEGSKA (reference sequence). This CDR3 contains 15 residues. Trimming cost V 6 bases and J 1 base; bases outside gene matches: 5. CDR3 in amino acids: CSADGTSGAQETQYF. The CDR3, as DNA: TGCAGTGCGGACGGGACTAGCGGGGCCCAAGAGACCCAGTACTTC.

CDR3 nucleotides: TGTGCCAGCAGCCAAGGCGTGGACACCGGGGAGCTGTTTTTT. This encodes CASSQGVDTGELFF. The chain is built from TRBV3-1 and TRBJ2-2; D unresolved. Trimming shortened V by 1 base and J by 3 bases, and 6 bases separated the two germline ends. Germline V gives CDR1 LGHDT, CDR2 YNNKEL (reference sequence). The CDR3 loop spans 14 amino acids.

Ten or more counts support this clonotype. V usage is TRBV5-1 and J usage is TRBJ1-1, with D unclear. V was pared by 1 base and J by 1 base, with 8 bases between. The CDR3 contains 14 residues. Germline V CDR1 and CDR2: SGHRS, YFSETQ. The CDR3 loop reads CASSLRDGNTEAFF. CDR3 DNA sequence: TGCGCCAGCAGCTTGAGGGATGGGAACACTGAAGCTTTCTTT.

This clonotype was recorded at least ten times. CDR3 DNA sequence: TGCGCCAGCAGCCAAGATTGGCGAGGAAACACCATATATTTT. It translates to CASSQDWRGNTIYF. The V and J genes are TRBV4-3 and TRBJ1-3; the D is unclear. Germline V gene data show CDR1 as LGHNA and CDR2 as YSLEER. Trimming pared 0 bases from V and 4 bases from J, leaving 7 bases between. This CDR3 is built from 14 residues.

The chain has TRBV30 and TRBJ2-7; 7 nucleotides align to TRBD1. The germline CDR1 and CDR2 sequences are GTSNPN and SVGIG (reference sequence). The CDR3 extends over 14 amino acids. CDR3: CATTRQGQAYEQYF. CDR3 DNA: TGTGCAACGACTCGACAGGGTCAGGCCTACGAGCAGTACTTC.

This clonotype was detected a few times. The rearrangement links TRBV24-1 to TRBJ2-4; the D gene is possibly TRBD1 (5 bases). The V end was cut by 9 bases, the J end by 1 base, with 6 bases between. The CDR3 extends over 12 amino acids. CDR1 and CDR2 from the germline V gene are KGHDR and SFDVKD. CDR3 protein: CATQGAKNIQYF. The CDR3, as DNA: TGTGCCACCCAGGGTGCCAAAAACATTCAGTACTTC.

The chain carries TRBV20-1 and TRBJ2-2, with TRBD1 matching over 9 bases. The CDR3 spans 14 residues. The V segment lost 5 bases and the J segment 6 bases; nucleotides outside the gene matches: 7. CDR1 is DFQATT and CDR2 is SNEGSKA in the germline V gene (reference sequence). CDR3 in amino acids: CSASTGGNSGELFF. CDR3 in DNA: TGCAGTGCTTCTACAGGGGGCAATTCCGGGGAGCTGTTTTTT.

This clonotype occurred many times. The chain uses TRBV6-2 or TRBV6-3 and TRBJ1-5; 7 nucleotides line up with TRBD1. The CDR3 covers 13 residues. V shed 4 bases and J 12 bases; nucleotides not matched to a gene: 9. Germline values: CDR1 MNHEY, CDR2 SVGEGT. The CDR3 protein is CASSLQGIQVQHF. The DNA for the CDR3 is TGTGCCAGCAGTTTACAGGGGATCCAGGTCCAGCATTTT.

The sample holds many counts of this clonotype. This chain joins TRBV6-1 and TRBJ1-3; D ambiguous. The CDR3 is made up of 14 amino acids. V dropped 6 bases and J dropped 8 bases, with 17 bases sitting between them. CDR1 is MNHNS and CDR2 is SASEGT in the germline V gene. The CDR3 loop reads CASRFRRAVDTIYF. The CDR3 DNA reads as TGTGCCAGCAGATTCAGAAGGGCCGTGGACACCATATATTTT.

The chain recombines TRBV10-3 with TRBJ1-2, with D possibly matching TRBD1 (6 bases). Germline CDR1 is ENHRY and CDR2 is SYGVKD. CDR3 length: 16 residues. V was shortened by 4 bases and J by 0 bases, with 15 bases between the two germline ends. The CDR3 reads CAISGTRDTSNYGYTF. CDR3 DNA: TGTGCCATCAGTGGGACCCGGGACACTTCTAACTATGGCTACACCTTC.

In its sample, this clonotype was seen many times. The CDR3 protein is CASSLASGLANYGYTF. CDR3 coding DNA: TGCGCCAGCAGCCTTGCTTCAGGGCTAGCTAACTATGGCTACACCTTC. The chain combines TRBV5-1 with TRBJ1-2; D possibly corresponds to TRBD1 (5 bases). CDR1 SGHRS and CDR2 YFSETQ come from the germline V gene. This CDR3 is built from 16 residues. Between the trimmed V and J ends, which lost 4 bases and 0 bases, there was a span of 16 bases.

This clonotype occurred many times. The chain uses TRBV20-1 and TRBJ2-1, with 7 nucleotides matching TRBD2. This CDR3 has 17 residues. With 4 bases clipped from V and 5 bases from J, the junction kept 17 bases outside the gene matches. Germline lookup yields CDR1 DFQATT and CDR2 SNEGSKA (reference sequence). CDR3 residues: CSATSSGELFVHNEQFF. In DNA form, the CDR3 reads TGCAGTGCTACGTCCAGCGGGGAGCTATTTGTCCACAATGAGCAGTTCTTC.

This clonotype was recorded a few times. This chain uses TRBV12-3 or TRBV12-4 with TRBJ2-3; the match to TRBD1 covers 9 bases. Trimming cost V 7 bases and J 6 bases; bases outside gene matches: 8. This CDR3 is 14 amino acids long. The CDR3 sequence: CASTRQGELDTQYF. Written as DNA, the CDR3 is TGTGCCAGCACCAGACAGGGGGAATTGGATACGCAGTATTTT.

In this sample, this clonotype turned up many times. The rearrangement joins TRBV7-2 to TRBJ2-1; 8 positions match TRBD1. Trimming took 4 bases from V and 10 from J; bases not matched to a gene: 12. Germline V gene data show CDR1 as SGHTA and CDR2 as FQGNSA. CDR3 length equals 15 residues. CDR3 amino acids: CASSSSWTGRGEQFF. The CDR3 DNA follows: TGTGCCAGCAGCTCTTCCTGGACAGGGAGAGGAGAGCAGTTCTTC.

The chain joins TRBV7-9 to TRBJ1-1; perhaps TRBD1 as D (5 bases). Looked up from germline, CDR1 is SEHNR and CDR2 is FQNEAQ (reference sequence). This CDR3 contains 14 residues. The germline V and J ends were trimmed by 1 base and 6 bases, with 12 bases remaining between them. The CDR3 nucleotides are TGTGCCAGCAGCTTAGTTTCATCAGGGTCTGAAGCTTTCTTT. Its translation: CASSLVSSGSEAFF. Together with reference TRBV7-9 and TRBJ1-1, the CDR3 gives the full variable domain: DTGVSQNPRHKITKRGQNVTFRCDPISEHNRLYWYRQTLGQGPEFLTYFQNEAQLEKSRLLSDRFSAERPKGSFSTLEIQRTEQGDSAMYLCASSLVSSGSEAFFGQGTRLTVV.

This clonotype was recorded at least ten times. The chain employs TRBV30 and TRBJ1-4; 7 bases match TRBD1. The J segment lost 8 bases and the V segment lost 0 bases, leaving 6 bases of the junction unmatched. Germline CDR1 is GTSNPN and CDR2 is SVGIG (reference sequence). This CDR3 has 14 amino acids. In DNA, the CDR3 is TGTGCCTGGAGTGTACAGGGGTCCGGCGAAAAACTGTTTTTT. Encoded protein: CAWSVQGSGEKLFF.

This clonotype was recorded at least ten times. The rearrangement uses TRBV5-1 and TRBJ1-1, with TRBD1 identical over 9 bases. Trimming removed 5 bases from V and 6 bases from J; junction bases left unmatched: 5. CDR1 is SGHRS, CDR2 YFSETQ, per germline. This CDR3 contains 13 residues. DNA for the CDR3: TGCGCCAGCAGGGGACAGGGAAACTCTGAAGCTTTCTTT. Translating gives CASRGQGNSEAFF.

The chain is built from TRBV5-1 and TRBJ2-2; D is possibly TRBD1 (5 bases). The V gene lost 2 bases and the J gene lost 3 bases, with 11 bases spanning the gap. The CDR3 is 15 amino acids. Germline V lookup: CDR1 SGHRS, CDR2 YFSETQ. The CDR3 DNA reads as TGCGCCAGCAGCTTAGTAGGGGCCGACACCGGGGAGCTGTTTTTT. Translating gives CASSLVGADTGELFF.

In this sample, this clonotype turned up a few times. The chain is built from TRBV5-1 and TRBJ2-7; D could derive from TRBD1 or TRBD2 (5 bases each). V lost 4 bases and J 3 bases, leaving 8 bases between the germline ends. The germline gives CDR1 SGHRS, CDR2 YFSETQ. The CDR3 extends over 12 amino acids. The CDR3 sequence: CASSQRGYEQYF. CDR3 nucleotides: TGCGCCAGCAGCCAGAGGGGCTACGAGCAGTACTTC.

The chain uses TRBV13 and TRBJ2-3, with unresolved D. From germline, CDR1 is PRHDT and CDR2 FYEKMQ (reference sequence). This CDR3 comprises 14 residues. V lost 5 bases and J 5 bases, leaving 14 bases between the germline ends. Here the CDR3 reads CASSPTPAGDTQYF. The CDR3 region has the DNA TGTGCCAGCAGCCCTACCCCGGCCGGAGATACGCAGTATTTT.

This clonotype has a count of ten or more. In DNA, the CDR3 is TGCAGTGCTAGCCCCCGGACAGGGTGGGCGTCACCCCTCCACTTT. This encodes CSASPRTGWASPLHF. The chain recombines TRBV20-1 with TRBJ1-6; 8 bases map to TRBD1. The CDR3 totals 15 residues. V lost 3 bases, J lost 10 bases, and 11 bases stayed unmatched. Germline values: CDR1 DFQATT, CDR2 SNEGSKA (reference sequence).

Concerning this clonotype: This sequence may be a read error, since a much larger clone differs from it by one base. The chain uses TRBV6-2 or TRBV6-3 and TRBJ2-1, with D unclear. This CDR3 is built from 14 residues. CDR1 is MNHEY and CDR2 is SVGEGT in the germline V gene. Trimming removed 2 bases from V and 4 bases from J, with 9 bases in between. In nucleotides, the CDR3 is TGTGCCAGCAGTTACCTGGGAAAGTACAATGAGCAGTTCTTC. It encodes CASSYLGKYNEQFF.

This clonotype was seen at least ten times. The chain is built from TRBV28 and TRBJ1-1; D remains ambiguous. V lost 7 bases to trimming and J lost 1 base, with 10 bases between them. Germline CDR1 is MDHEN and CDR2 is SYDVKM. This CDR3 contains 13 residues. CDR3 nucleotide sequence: TGTGCCAGCATAGTCCGCGGGAACACTGAAGCTTTCTTT. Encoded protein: CASIVRGNTEAFF. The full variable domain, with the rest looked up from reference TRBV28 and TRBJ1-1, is DVKVTQSSRYLVKRTGEKVFLECVQDMDHENMFWYRQDPGLGLRLIYFSYDVKMKEKGDIPEGYSVSREKKERFSLILESASTNQTSMYLCASIVRGNTEAFFGQGTRLTVV.

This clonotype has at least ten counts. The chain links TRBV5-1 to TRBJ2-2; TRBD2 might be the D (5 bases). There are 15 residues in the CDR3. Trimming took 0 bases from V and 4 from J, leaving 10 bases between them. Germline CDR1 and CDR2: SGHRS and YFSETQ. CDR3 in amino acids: CASSLAPGTTGELFF. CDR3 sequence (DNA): TGCGCCAGCAGCTTGGCTCCGGGAACCACCGGGGAGCTGTTTTTT.